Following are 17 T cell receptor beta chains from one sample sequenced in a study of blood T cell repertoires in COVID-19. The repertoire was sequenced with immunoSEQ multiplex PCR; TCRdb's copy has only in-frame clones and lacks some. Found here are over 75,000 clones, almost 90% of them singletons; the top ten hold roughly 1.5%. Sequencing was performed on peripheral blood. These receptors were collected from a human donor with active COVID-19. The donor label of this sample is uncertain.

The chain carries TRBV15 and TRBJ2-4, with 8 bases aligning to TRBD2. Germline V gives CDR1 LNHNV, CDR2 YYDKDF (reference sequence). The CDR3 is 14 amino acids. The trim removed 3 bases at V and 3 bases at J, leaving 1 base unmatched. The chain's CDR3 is CATSRAGGKNIQYF. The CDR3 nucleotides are TGTGCCACCAGCAGGGCGGGAGGCAAAAACATTCAGTACTTC.

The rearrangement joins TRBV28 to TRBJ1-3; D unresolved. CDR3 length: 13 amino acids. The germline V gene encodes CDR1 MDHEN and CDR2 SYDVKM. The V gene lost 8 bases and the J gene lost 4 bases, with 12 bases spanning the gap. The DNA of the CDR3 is TGTGCCAGCGGCATGGAGTACGGAAACACCATATATTTT. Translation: CASGMEYGNTIYF.

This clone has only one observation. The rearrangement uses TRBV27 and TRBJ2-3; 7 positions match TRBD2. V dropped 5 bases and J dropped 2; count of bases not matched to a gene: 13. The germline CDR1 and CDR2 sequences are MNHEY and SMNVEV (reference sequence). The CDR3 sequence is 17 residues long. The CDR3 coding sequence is TGTGCCAGCAGTCGGATCGTGGGCGGGGGTTCCACAGATACGCAGTATTTT. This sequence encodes CASSRIVGGGSTDTQYF.

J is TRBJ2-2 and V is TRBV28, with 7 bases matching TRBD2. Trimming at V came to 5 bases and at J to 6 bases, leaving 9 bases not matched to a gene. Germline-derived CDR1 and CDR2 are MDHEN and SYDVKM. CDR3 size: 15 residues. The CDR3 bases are TGTGCCAGCAGTCTAGGACTAGTAAGTCCCGGGGAGCTGTTTTTT. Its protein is CASSLGLVSPGELFF.

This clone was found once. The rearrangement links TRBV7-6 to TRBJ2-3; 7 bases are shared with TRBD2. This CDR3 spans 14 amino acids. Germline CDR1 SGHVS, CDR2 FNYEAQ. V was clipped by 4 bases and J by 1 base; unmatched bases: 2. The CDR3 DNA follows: TGTGCCAGCAGCTGGAGCGGGGGCACAGATACGCAGTATTTT. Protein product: CASSWSGGTDTQYF.

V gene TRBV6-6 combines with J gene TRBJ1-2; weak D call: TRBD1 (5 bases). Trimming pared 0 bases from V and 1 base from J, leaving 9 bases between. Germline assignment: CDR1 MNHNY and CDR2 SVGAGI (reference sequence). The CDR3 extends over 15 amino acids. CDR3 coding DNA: TGTGCCAGCAGTTACTCAGACAGAGGTAACTATGGCTACACCTTC. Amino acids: CASSYSDRGNYGYTF.

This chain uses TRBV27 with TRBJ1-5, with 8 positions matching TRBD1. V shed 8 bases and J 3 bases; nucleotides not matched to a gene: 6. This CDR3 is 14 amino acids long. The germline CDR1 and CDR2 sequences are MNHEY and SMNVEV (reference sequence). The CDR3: CASGIQGDNQPQHF. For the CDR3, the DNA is TGTGCCAGCGGAATACAGGGGGACAATCAGCCCCAGCATTTT.

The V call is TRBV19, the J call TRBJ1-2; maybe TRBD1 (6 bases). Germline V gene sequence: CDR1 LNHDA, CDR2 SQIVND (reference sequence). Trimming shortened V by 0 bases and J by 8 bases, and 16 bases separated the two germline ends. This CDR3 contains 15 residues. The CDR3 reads CASSIDLDRLKGYTF. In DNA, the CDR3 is TGTGCCAGTAGTATAGATCTTGACAGGTTGAAGGGCTACACCTTC.

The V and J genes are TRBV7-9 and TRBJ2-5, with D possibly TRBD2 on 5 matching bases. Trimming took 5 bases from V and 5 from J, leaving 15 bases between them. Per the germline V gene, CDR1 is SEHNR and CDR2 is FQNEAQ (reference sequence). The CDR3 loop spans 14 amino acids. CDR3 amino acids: CASSAASYTETQYF. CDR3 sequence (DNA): TGTGCCAGCAGCGCGGCTAGCTACACGGAGACCCAGTACTTC. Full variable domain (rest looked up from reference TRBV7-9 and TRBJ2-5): DTGVSQNPRHKITKRGQNVTFRCDPISEHNRLYWYRQTLGQGPEFLTYFQNEAQLEKSRLLSDRFSAERPKGSFSTLEIQRTEQGDSAMYLCASSAASYTETQYFGPGTRLLVL.

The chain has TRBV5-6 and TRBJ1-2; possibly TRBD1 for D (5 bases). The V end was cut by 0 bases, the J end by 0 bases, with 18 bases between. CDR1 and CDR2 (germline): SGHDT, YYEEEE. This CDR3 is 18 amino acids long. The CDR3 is CASSLGFRKARANYGYTF. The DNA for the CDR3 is TGTGCCAGCAGCTTGGGATTTCGGAAGGCCAGGGCTAACTATGGCTACACCTTC. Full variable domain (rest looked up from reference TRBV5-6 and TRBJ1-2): DAGVTQSPTHLIKTRGQQVTLRCSPKSGHDTVSWYQQALGQGPQFIFQYYEEEERQRGNFPDRFSGHQFPNYSSELNVNALLLGDSALYLCASSLGFRKARANYGYTFGSGTRLTVV.

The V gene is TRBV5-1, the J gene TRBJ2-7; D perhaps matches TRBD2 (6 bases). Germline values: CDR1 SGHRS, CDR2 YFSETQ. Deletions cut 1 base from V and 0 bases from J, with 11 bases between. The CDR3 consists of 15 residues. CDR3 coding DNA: TGCGCCAGCAGCTTGTACCCGGGACTCTCCTACGAGCAGTACTTC. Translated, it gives CASSLYPGLSYEQYF.

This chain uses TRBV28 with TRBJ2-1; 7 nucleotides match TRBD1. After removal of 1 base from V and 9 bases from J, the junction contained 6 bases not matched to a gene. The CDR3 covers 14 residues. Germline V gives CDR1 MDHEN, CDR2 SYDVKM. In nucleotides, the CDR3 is TGTGCCAGCAGTTTATTACAGGGGATGGGTGAGCAGTTCTTC. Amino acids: CASSLLQGMGEQFF.

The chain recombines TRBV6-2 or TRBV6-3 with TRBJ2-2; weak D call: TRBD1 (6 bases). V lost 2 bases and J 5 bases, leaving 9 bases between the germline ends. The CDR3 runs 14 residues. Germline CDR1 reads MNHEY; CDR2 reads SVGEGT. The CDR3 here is CASSYVRGTGELFF. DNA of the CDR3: TGTGCCAGCAGTTACGTCAGGGGTACCGGGGAGCTGTTTTTT.

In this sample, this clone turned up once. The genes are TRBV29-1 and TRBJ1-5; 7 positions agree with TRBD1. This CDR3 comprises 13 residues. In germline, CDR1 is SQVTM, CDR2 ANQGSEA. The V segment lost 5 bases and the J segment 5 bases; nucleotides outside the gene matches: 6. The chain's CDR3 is CSVSGTAYQPQHF. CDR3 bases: TGCAGCGTTTCTGGGACAGCGTATCAGCCCCAGCATTTT.

The CDR3 loop is CASSGPGLRNTGELFF. Written as DNA, the CDR3 is TGTGCCAGCAGCGGCCCGGGACTCCGGAACACCGGGGAGCTGTTTTTT. The chain carries TRBV9 and TRBJ2-2; possible D gene TRBD2, 6 bases. V lost 3 bases and J lost 1, with 13 bases in between. This CDR3 has 16 residues. Germline assignment: CDR1 SGDLS and CDR2 YYNGEE.

As DNA, the CDR3 is TGTGCCAGCAGTTTTGGTCAAGGTACAGGGAAGGATTCACCCCTCCACTTT. Translated: CASSFGQGTGKDSPLHF. The chain recombines TRBV27 with TRBJ1-6, with D possibly TRBD1 on 6 matching bases. The germline CDR1 and CDR2 sequences are MNHEY and SMNVEV (reference sequence). The CDR3 runs to 17 residues. The germline V and J ends were trimmed by 3 bases and 8 bases, with 20 bases remaining between them.

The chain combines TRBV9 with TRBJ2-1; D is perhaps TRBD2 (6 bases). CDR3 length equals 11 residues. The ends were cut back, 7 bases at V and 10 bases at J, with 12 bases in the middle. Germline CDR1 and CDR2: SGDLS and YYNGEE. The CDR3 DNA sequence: TGTGCCAGCCCTCTGGCGGGGGAGCAGTTCTTC. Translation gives CASPLAGEQFF.